This TCR beta chain was found in a study of PD-L1 blockade in urothelial cancer. Study-wide background: A median approximately 150,000 T cells were found in blood samples. Overall study findings and caveats: Better progression-free and overall survival followed lower pretreatment blood clonality. When measured at 3 weeks, tumor-associated blood clones expanded more in durable-benefit patients.

CDR1 is SGHDT and CDR2 is YYEEEE in the germline V gene. The CDR3 spans 15 residues. Method: immunoSEQ multiplex PCR; TCRdb's copy keeps in-frame clones and lacks some. The sample records about 29,000 clones, under 90% being singletons. The time point is: peripheral blood 6 weeks after treatment start. This clone came up once. What it binds is not known. One end of the junction does not line up with germline, which may come from a read error. The J gene is TRBJ2-3, the V gene TRBV5-6, with TRBD1 matching 7 bases. The sample here was PBMCs, taken around atezolizumab (anti-PD-L1) treatment. This clonotype was obtained from a man between 65 and 80 years old with urothelial cancer. This CDR3 reads CASTLNGGQTDTQYF. CDR3 DNA sequence: TGTGCCAGCACCTTGAATGGGGGACAGACAGATACGCAGTATTTT.